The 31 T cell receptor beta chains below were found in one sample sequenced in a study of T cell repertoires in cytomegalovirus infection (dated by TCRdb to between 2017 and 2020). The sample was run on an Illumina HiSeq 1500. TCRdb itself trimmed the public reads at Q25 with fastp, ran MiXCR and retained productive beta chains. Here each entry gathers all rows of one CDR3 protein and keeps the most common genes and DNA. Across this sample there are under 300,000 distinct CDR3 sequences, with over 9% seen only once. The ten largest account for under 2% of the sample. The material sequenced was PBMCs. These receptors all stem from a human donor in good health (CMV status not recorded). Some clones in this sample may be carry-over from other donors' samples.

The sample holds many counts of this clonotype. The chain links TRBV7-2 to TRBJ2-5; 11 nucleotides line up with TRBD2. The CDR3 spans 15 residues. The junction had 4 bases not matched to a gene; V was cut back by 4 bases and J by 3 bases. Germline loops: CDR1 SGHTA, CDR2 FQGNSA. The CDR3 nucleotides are TGTGCCAGCAGCTCGCAGACTAGCGGGGAAGAGACCCAGTACTTC. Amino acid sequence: CASSSQTSGEETQYF.

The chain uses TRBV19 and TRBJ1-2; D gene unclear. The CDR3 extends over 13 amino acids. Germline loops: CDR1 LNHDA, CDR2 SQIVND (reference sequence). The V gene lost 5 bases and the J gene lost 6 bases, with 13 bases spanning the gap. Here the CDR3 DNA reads TGTGCCAGTAGTCCCGTGGGAGGGCATGGCTACACCTTC. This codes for CASSPVGGHGYTF.

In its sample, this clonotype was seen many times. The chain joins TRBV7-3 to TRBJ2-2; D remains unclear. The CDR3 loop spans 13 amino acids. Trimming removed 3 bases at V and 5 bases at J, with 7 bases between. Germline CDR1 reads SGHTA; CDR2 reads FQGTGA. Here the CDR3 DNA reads TGTGCCAGCAGCTTTACTCCGACCGGGGAGCTGTTTTTT. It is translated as CASSFTPTGELFF.

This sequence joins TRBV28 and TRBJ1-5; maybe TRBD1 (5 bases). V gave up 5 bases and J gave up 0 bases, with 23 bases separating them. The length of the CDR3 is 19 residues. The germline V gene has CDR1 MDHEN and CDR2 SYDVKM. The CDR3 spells CASSPPGTGDQYSNQPQHF. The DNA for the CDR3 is TGTGCCAGCAGTCCACCCGGGACGGGGGACCAATATAGCAATCAGCCCCAGCATTTT.

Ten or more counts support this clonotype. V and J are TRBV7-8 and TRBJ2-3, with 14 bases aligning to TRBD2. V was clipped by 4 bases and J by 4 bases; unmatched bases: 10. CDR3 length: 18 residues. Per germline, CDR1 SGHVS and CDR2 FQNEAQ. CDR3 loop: CASSSYGLAGGRSDTQYF. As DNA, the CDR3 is TGTGCCAGCAGCTCTTACGGACTAGCGGGGGGCCGGTCAGATACGCAGTATTTT.

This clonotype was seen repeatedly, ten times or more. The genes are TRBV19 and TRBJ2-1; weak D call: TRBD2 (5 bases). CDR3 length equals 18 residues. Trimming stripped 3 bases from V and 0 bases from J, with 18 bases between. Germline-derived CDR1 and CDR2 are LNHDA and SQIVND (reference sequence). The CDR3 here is CASSITSGTAFSYNEQFF. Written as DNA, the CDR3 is TGTGCCAGTAGTATTACCAGCGGTACTGCTTTCTCCTACAATGAGCAGTTCTTC.

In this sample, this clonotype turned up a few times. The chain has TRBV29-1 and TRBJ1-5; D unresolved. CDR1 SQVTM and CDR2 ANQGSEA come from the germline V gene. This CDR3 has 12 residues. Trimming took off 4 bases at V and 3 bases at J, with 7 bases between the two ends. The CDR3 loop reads CSVGAANQPQHF. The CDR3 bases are TGCAGCGTTGGGGCAGCCAATCAGCCCCAGCATTTT.

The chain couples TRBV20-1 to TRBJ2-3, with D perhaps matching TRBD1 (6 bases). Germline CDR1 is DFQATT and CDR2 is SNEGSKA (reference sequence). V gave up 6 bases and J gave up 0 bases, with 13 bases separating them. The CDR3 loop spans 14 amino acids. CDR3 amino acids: CSAQDRSSTDTQYF. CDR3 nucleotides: TGCAGTGCCCAGGACAGATCTAGCACAGATACGCAGTATTTT.

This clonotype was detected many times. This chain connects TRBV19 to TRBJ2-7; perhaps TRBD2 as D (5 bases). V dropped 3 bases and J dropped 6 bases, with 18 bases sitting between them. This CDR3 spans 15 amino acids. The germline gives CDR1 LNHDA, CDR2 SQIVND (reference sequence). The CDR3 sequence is CASSMEIVGVREQYF. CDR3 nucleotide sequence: TGTGCCAGTAGTATGGAGATCGTCGGGGTGCGCGAGCAGTACTTC.

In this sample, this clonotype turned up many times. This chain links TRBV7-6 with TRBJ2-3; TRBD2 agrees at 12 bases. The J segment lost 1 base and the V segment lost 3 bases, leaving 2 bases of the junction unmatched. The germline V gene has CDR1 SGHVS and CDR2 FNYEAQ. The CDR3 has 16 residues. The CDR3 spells CASSFRLAGGTDTQYF. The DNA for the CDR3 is TGTGCCAGCAGCTTCCGACTAGCGGGAGGCACAGATACGCAGTATTTT.

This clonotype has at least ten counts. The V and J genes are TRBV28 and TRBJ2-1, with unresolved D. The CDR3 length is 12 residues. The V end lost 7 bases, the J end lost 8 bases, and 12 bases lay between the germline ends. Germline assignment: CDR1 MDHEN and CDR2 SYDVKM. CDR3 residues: CASTLSRDEQFF. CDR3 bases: TGTGCCAGCACCCTAAGTCGCGATGAGCAGTTCTTC.

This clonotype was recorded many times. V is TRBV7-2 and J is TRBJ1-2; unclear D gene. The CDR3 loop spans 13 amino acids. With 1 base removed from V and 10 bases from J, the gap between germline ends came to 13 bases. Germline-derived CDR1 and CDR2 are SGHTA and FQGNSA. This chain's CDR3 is CASSLDGRAIYTF. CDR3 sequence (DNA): TGTGCCAGCAGCTTAGACGGGAGGGCGATCTACACCTTC.

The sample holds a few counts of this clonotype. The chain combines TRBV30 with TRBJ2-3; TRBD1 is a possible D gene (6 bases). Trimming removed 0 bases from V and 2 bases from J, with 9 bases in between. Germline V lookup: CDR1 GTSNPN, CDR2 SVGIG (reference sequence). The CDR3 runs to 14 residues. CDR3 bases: TGTGCCTGGAGTGTGAACAGGGACACAGATACGCAGTATTTT. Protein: CAWSVNRDTDTQYF.

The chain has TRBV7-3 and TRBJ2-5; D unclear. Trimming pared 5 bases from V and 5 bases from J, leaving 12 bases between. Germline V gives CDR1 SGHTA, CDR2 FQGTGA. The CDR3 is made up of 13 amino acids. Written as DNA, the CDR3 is TGTGCCAGCAGCCCCTCGAGAACGGAGACCCAGTACTTC. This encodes CASSPSRTETQYF.

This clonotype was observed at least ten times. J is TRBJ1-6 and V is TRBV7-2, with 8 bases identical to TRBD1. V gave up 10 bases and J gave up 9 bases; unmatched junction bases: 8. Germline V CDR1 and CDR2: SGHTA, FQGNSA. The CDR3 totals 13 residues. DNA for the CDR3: TGTGCCACCTCCGGCACAGGGGGTTCACCCCTCCACTTT. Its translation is CATSGTGGSPLHF.

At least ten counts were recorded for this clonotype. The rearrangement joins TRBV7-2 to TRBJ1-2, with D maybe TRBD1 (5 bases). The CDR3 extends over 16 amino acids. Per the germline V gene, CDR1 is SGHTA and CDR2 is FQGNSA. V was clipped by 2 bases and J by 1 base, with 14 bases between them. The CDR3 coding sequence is TGTGCCAGCAGCTTACTGGCAGGGAGGAATAACTATGGCTACACCTTC. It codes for CASSLLAGRNNYGYTF.

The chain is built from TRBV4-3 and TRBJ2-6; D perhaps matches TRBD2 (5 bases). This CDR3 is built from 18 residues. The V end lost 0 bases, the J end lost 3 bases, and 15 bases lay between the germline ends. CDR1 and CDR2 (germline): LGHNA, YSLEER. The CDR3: CASSQDLGRGSGANVLTF. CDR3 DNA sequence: TGCGCCAGCAGCCAAGATTTGGGGAGAGGGAGTGGGGCCAACGTCCTGACTTTC.

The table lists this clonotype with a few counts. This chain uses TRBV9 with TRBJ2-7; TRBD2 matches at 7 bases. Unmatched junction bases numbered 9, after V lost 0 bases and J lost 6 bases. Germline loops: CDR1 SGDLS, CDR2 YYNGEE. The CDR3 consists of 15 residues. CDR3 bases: TGTGCCAGCAGCGTAGGGGGGGGACCGCCACGCGAGCAGTACTTC. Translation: CASSVGGGPPREQYF.

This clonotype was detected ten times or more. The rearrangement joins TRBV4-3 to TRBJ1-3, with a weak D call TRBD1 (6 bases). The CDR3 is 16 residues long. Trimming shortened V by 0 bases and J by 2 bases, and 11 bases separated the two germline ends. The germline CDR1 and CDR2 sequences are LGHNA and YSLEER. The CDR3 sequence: CASSQDRGETGNTIYF. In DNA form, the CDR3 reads TGCGCCAGCAGCCAAGATAGGGGGGAGACTGGAAACACCATATATTTT.

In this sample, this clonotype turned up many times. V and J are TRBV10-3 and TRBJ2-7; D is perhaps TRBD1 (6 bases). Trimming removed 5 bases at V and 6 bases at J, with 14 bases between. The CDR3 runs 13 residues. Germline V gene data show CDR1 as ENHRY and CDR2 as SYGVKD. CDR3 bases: TGTGCCATCAGTCCGACAGGAGTAGGCGAGCAGTACTTC. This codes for CAISPTGVGEQYF.

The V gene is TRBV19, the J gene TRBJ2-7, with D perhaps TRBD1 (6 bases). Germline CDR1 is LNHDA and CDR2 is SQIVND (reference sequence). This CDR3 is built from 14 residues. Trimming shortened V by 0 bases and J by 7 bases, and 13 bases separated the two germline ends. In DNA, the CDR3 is TGTGCCAGTAGTATAGATGGGACGAGGGGGGAGCAGTACTTC. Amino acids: CASSIDGTRGEQYF.

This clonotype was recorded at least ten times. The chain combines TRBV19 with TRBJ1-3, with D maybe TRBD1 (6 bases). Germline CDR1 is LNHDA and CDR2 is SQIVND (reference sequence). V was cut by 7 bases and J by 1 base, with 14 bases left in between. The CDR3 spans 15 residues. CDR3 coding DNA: TGTGCCAGTACTGTTAACAGGGATTCTGGAAACACCATATATTTT. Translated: CASTVNRDSGNTIYF.

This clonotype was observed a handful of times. The CDR3 loop reads CASSIGQAAGELFF. The CDR3 DNA follows: TGTGCCAGTAGTATTGGGCAGGCTGCCGGGGAGCTGTTTTTT. V gene TRBV19 combines with J gene TRBJ2-2; unclear D gene. This CDR3 has 14 residues. Germline CDR1 reads LNHDA; CDR2 reads SQIVND (reference sequence). V lost 3 bases and J 6 bases, leaving 11 bases between the germline ends.

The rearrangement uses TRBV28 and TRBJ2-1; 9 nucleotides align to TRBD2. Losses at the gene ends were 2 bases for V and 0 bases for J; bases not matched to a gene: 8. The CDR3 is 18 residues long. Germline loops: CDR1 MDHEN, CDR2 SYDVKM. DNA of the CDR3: TGTGCCAGCAGTTTAGGGGCCAGCGGGAGGAGCTCCTACAATGAGCAGTTCTTC. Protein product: CASSLGASGRSSYNEQFF.

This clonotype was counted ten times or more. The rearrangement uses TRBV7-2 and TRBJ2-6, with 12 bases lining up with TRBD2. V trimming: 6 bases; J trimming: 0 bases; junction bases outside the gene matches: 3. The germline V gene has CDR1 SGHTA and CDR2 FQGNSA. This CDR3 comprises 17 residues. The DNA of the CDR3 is TGTGCCAGCAGTCCTAGCGGGGGGGCCTCTGGGGCCAACGTCCTGACTTTC. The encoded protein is CASSPSGGASGANVLTF.

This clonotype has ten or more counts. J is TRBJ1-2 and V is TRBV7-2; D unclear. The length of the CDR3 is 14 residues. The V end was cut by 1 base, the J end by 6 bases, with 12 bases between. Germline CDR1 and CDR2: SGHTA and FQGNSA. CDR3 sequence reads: CASSLVLKGHGYTF. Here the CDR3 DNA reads TGTGCCAGCAGCTTAGTCCTCAAGGGTCATGGCTACACCTTC.

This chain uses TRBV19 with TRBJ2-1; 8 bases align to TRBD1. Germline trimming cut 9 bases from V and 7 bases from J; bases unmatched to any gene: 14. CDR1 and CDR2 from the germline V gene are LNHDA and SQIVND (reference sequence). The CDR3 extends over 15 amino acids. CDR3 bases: TGTGCCAGCGTCGATACAGGGGGAGGAAGGAATGAGCAGTTCTTC. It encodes CASVDTGGGRNEQFF.

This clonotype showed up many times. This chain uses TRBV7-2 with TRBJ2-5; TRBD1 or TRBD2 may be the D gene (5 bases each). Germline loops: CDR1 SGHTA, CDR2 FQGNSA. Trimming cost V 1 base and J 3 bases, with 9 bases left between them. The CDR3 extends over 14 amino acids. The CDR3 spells CASSLGGREETQYF. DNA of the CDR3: TGTGCCAGCAGCTTAGGGGGGAGAGAAGAGACCCAGTACTTC.

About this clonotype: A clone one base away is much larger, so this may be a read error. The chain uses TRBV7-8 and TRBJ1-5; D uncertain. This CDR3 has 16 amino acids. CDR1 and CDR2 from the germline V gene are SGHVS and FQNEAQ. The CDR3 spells CASSQLSDGSNQLQHF. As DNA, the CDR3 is TGTGCCAGCAGCCAACTATCGGACGGAAGCAATCAGCTCCAGCATTTT.

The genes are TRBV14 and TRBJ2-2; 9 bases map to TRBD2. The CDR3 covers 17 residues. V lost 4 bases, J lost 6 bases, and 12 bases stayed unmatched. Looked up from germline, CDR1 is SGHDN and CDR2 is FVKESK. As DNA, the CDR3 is TGTGCCAGCAGCCGAAGAGGGGCTAGCGGGAAAGCCGGGGAGCTGTTTTTT. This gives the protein CASSRRGASGKAGELFF.

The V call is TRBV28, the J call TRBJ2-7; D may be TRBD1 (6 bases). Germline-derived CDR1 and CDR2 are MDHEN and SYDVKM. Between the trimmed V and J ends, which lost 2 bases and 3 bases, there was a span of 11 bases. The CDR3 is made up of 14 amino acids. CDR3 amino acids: CASSLRQGNYEQYF. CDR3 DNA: TGTGCCAGCAGTTTACGGCAGGGGAACTACGAGCAGTACTTC.